Listed here are 10 T cell receptor beta chains from one sample, sequenced in a study of T cell changes during pregnancy in multiple sclerosis. Clones were read by immunoSEQ multiplex PCR, and TCRdb kept only the in-frame ones, dropping some. The sample holds some 39,000 clones, over 75% seen once. The sequencing used CD8+ T cells from peripheral blood mononuclear cells, collected in the first trimester of pregnancy. The receptors derive from a female donor with multiple sclerosis, enrolled in a pregnancy study.

CDR3 sequence reads: CASSPWTGLNTEAFF. The CDR3 region has the DNA TGTGCCAGCAGCCCCTGGACAGGACTGAACACTGAAGCTTTCTTT. The chain couples TRBV6-6 to TRBJ1-1; 7 nucleotides agree with TRBD1. From germline, CDR1 is MNHNY and CDR2 SVGAGI (reference sequence). The CDR3 totals 15 residues. J gave up 0 bases and V 6 bases, and 7 bases lay outside the gene matches.

This clone appeared once. The rearrangement joins TRBV27 to TRBJ2-2, with TRBD1 identical over 8 bases. After removal of 4 bases from V and 4 bases from J, the junction contained 8 bases not matched to a gene. The CDR3 contains 16 residues. Germline CDR1 and CDR2: MNHEY and SMNVEV (reference sequence). The CDR3 here is CASSSSWGQATGELFF. The CDR3, as DNA: TGTGCCAGCAGTTCAAGCTGGGGACAGGCCACCGGGGAGCTGTTTTTT.

This clone was found once. J is TRBJ2-3 and V is TRBV9, with 10 bases identical to TRBD2. CDR3 length: 16 amino acids. Germline V gene lookup returns CDR1 SGDLS and CDR2 YYNGEE. V lost 5 bases, J lost 0 bases, and 6 bases stayed unmatched. CDR3 sequence reads: CASRGASGGSTDTQYF. The CDR3, as DNA: TGTGCCAGCAGGGGCGCTAGCGGGGGCAGCACAGATACGCAGTATTTT.

The chain is built from TRBV7-8 and TRBJ2-7; TRBD2 agrees at 12 bases. V dropped 4 bases and J dropped 4; count of bases not matched to a gene: 5. Per germline, CDR1 SGHVS and CDR2 FQNEAQ. CDR3 length equals 15 residues. The CDR3 loop reads CASSYGLAGKYEQYF. Written as DNA, the CDR3 is TGTGCCAGCAGCTATGGACTAGCGGGGAAGTACGAGCAGTACTTC.

The gene calls are TRBV4-1 and TRBJ1-1, with D unresolved. The CDR3 totals 13 residues. V lost 2 bases to trimming and J lost 7 bases, with 11 bases between them. Germline-derived CDR1 and CDR2 are MGHRA and YSYEKL. The CDR3 protein is CASSQIPRLEAFF. The CDR3 nucleotides read TGCGCCAGCAGCCAAATCCCTAGACTTGAAGCTTTCTTT.

J is TRBJ1-1 and V is TRBV4-3; TRBD1 aligns across 12 bases. With V trimmed by 3 bases and J by 4 bases, 6 bases remained unmatched. This CDR3 spans 16 amino acids. Germline assignment: CDR1 LGHNA and CDR2 YSLEER. The CDR3 loop is CASSQGTGGRGTEAFF. Written as DNA, the CDR3 is TGCGCCAGCAGCCAGGGGACAGGGGGCAGGGGCACTGAAGCTTTCTTT.

This chain joins TRBV4-3 and TRBJ1-1, with 7 positions matching TRBD1. Germline assignment: CDR1 LGHNA and CDR2 YSLEER. Germline trimming cut 1 base from V and 0 bases from J; bases unmatched to any gene: 5. The CDR3 has 16 amino acids. CDR3 in DNA: TGCGCCAGCAGCCAAGGGGGGGACAGTATGAACACTGAAGCTTTCTTT. It specifies CASSQGGDSMNTEAFF.

The gene calls are TRBV19 and TRBJ2-7; D uncertain. Trimming took off 4 bases at V and 0 bases at J, with 4 bases between the two ends. From germline, CDR1 is LNHDA and CDR2 SQIVND (reference sequence). The CDR3 covers 12 residues. CDR3 sequence: CASSTYSYEQYF. CDR3 coding DNA: TGTGCCAGTAGTACTTACTCCTACGAGCAGTACTTC.

The chain uses TRBV6-5 and TRBJ1-5; 9 nucleotides line up with TRBD1. Germline CDR1 MNHEY, CDR2 SVGAGI. The CDR3 sequence is 14 residues long. Losses at the gene ends were 6 bases for V and 2 bases for J; bases not matched to a gene: 2. As DNA, the CDR3 is TGTGCCAGCAGGGACAGGGGAGGCAATCAGCCCCAGCATTTT. Encoded protein: CASRDRGGNQPQHF.

This CDR3 reads CASSPVRGRSGELFF. DNA for the CDR3: TGTGCCAGCAGCCCCGTGAGGGGGCGGTCCGGGGAGCTGTTTTTT. This chain links TRBV9 with TRBJ2-2; TRBD1 matches at 7 bases. Trimming removed 4 bases from V and 6 bases from J; junction bases left unmatched: 9. CDR1 is SGDLS, CDR2 YYNGEE, per germline. The CDR3 is 15 amino acids.